Listed below are T cell receptor beta chains from one sample, sequenced in a study of STAT3 mutations in large granular lymphocyte leukemia. Data came from immunoSEQ multiplex PCR; TCRdb stores just in-frame clones and leaves some out. The data show around 26,000 clones, about 95% seen once. Sample: peripheral blood mononuclear cells. All receptors derive from a man between 35 and 55 years old with T-cell large granular lymphocyte leukemia. Some clones in this sample may be carry-over from other donors' samples. Each CDR3 is given with its conserved first and last residue. A D gene is named only where the DNA matches it firmly. Size values are once, few and many counts, or a class for expanded clones, and some rows have none.

j_gene,d_gene,v_gene,abundance,CDR3nt,CDR3aa
TRBJ1-2,NA,TRBV7-2,NA,TGTGCCAGCGCAGCGGGGGTGAACTATGGCTACACCTTC,CASAAGVNYGYTF
TRBJ1-1,NA,TRBV2,NA,TGTGCTAGCAGCGTGGACACTGAAGCTTTCTTT,CASSVDTEAFF
TRBJ2-5,TRBD1,TRBV27,NA,TGTGCCAGCAGTTTAGGGACAGGGGGCGAGACCCAGTACTTC,CASSLGTGGETQYF
TRBJ2-5,NA,TRBV7-7,NA,TGTGCCAGCAGCTTTCGGACGCTCGGGGAGACCCAGTACTTC,CASSFRTLGETQYF
TRBJ2-3,NA,TRBV28,NA,TGTGCCAGCACCCCGGGGGCCCTCACAGATACGCAGTATTTT,CASTPGALTDTQYF
TRBJ2-5,TRBD2,TRBV6-6,NA,TGTGCCAGCAGTCATAGCGGGGCCGAAGAGACCCAGTACTTC,CASSHSGAEETQYF
TRBJ1-1,TRBD1,TRBV6-5,NA,TGTGCCAGCAGGACCCCGGGACAGGAGAACACTGAAGCTTTCTTT,CASRTPGQENTEAFF
TRBJ1-4,NA,TRBV7-9,once,TGTGCCAGCAGCTTAGGGGGGCCAGAAAAACTGTTTTTT,CASSLGGPEKLFF
TRBJ2-7,TRBD1,TRBV6-1,NA,TGTGCCAGCAGTGAAGCTGGGACAGGCTCCTACGAGCAGTACTTC,CASSEAGTGSYEQYF
TRBJ2-2,NA,TRBV4-2,NA,TGTGCCAGCAGCCAAATAGCTAGCGCCGGGGAGCTGTTTTTT,CASSQIASAGELFF
TRBJ1-2,TRBD1,TRBV6-1,NA,TGTGCCAGCAGTCCGGGACAGGGGGTTGGTGGCTACACCTTC,CASSPGQGVGGYTF
TRBJ2-7,NA,TRBV2,NA,TGTGCCAGCATGGAGTCCGTAAGCTCCTACGAGCAGTACTTC,CASMESVSSYEQYF
TRBJ2-7,NA,TRBV5-1,NA,TGCGCCAGCAGCTTGACGGGGAGTCACGAGCAGTACTTC,CASSLTGSHEQYF
TRBJ2-3,TRBD2,TRBV9,NA,TGTGCCAGCAGCCCGTCTGGCGGGGGGGCCGGAGATACGCAGTATTTT,CASSPSGGGAGDTQYF
TRBJ2-7,TRBD1,TRBV30,NA,TGTGCCTGGACCAACCCCCGGGACAGGGGCTACGAGCAGTACTTC,CAWTNPRDRGYEQYF
TRBJ2-7,NA,TRBV18,NA,TGTGCCAGCGCTATTAACAAGGACGACTACGAGCAGTACTTC,CASAINKDDYEQYF
TRBJ2-3,NA,TRBV6-1,once,TGTGCCAGCAGTGACATACTATTTAGGGATACGCAGTATTTT,CASSDILFRDTQYF
TRBJ2-7,NA,TRBV7-9,NA,TGTGCCACCACGGGAAAATCCCCCTACGAGCAGTACTTC,CATTGKSPYEQYF
TRBJ2-5,NA,TRBV5-6,NA,TGTGCCAGCAGCTTTGCGTACCAAGAGACCCAGTACTTC,CASSFAYQETQYF
TRBJ1-6,NA,TRBV6-5,NA,TGTGCCAGCAGTTCCTCACGAGGGGGGCGTCGTTCACCCCTCCACTTT,CASSSSRGGRRSPLHF
TRBJ2-1,NA,TRBV2,NA,TGTGCCAGCAGTTTTTACAATGAGCAGTTCTTC,CASSFYNEQFF
TRBJ1-3,NA,TRBV30,NA,TGTGCCTGGAGAGAACCCGGGGCCTCTGGAAACACCATATATTTT,CAWREPGASGNTIYF
TRBJ2-5,TRBD1,TRBV5-4,NA,TGTGCCAGCAGTCCCGGGACAGGGTGGGAGACCCAGTACTTC,CASSPGTGWETQYF
TRBJ2-5,NA,TRBV18,NA,TGTGCCAGCTCACGAGCAGAAGAGACCCAGTACTTC,CASSRAEETQYF
TRBJ2-5,TRBD2,TRBV27,NA,TGTGCCAGCAGCGGGACTAGCGGGGGGGCGGTTATCGAGACCCAGTACTTC,CASSGTSGGAVIETQYF
TRBJ2-7,TRBD1,TRBV14,NA,TGTGCCAGCATGCGACAGGGGGGCGCCTACGAGCAGTACTTC,CASMRQGGAYEQYF
TRBJ1-6,TRBD1,TRBV27,NA,TGTGCCAGCAGTTTCTGGACAGGGCAAGATTCACCCCTCCACTTT,CASSFWTGQDSPLHF
TRBJ2-7,TRBD1,TRBV7-9,NA,TGTGCCAGCAGCGTCCCTTGGACAGGGGGCGCGGCCGAGCAGTACTTC,CASSVPWTGGAAEQYF
TRBJ1-6,TRBD1,TRBV18,NA,TGTGCCAGCTCACCAGGTGGAATGGGACAGGGAAATAATTCACCCCTCCACTTT,CASSPGGMGQGNNSPLHF
TRBJ1-4,NA,TRBV4-3,once,TGCGCCAGCAGCCAAGCACAGGGCCACAATGAAAAACTGTTTTTT,CASSQAQGHNEKLFF
TRBJ2-7,NA,TRBV7-2,NA,TGTGCCAGCAGCTCGGGCGGGGGCACCGAGCAGTACTTC,CASSSGGGTEQYF
TRBJ2-7,NA,TRBV29-1,NA,TGCAGCGTTGAAGGATCTACCTACGAGCAGTACTTC,CSVEGSTYEQYF
TRBJ2-7,TRBD1,TRBV4-2,once,TGTGCCAGCAGCCAAGCCACAGGGGGGAGTCTCTCCTACGAGCAGTACTTC,CASSQATGGSLSYEQYF
TRBJ1-2,TRBD1,TRBV7-9,NA,TGTGCCAGCAGCTCAGAGGGACAGGGCTACGGCTACACCTTC,CASSSEGQGYGYTF
TRBJ2-7,NA,TRBV7-9,NA,TGTGCCAGCAGCTTAAACTCCTACGAGCAGTACTTC,CASSLNSYEQYF
TRBJ2-5,NA,TRBV5-5,NA,TGTGCCAGCAGCTTTCGCCGGACAGTCCAAGAGACCCAGTACTTC,CASSFRRTVQETQYF
TRBJ2-3,TRBD1,TRBV5-1,once,TGCGCCAGCAGCTTGGCCGGACAGGCTGGCACAGATACGCAGTATTTT,CASSLAGQAGTDTQYF
TRBJ1-6,NA,TRBV18,NA,TGTGCCAGCTCACCAGTTGAGGGCCCCAATTCACCCCTCCACTTT,CASSPVEGPNSPLHF
TRBJ2-1,NA,TRBV7-9,NA,TGTGCCAGCAGCTTTGCGACCCAGTACAATGAGCAGTTCTTC,CASSFATQYNEQFF
TRBJ1-2,TRBD1,TRBV29-1,few,TGCAGCGTTGAATTAGGGGGCACTGGCTACACCTTC,CSVELGGTGYTF
TRBJ2-3,NA,TRBV18,NA,TGTGCCAGCTCACCGACAAAGGCCGATACGCAGTATTTT,CASSPTKADTQYF
TRBJ2-7,NA,TRBV10-3,once,TGTGCCATCGCATCAAATGAAGGGGAATCGTACGAGCAGTACTTC,CAIASNEGESYEQYF
TRBJ1-3,NA,TRBV7-9,NA,TGTGCCAGCAGCCCTCCAGAGACAGTCCTCGGTGACACCATATATTTT,CASSPPETVLGDTIYF